Reported below is one TCR beta chain. The data were obtained in a study of OX40 agonist ivuxolimab in advanced cancers. Using immunoSEQ multiplex PCR, the repertoire was profiled, and TCRdb retains in-frame clones only, with some absent. The table has tens of thousands of clones, more than 75% seen once. The ends were cut back, 0 bases at V and 0 bases at J, with 4 bases in the middle. The length of the CDR3 is 15 residues. Germline V gene lookup returns CDR1 SGDLS and CDR2 YYNGEE. This clonotype originated in an adult with an advanced solid tumor such as melanoma, head and neck, liver or kidney cancer. The genes are TRBV9 and TRBJ2-6; D is ambiguous. The sequencing here drew on CD4+ or CD8+ T cells sorted from blood, taken in a trial of the OX40 agonist ivuxolimab. The CDR3, as DNA: TGTGCCAGCAGCGTAGGGAGCTCTGGGGCCAACGTCCTGACTTTC. Amino acids: CASSVGSSGANVLTF.